This paragraph covers one TCR beta chain sequence. What it recognizes is unknown. The data were taken from a study of CD8 T cells in ankylosing spondylitis. Study-level points and caveats: A motif of 7 to 9 highly homologous TCR beta variants was seen as apparently characteristic of ankylosing spondylitis blood. Clones tied to disease were said to be significantly enriched in matched ankylosing spondylitis synovial fluid. In the blood and synovial fluid of reactive arthritis, some motif variants had been previously reported. Within peripheral blood, clones linked to disease were CD8+ and relatively rare.

MiXCR was run by TCRdb on the 5' RACE reads, yielding one entry per CDR3 protein. The table has about 310,000 distinct CDR3 sequences, around 21% seen once. The germline CDR1 and CDR2 sequences are MNHEY and SVGEGT. V lost 2 bases and J 2 bases, leaving 10 bases between the germline ends. The CDR3 loop spans 15 amino acids. The receptor was derived from a female donor with ankylosing spondylitis or in good health (not recorded which). Material: blood, either unsorted or a sorted T cell fraction (not recorded which). The V and J genes are TRBV6-2 or TRBV6-3 and TRBJ2-1, with unresolved D. Here the CDR3 DNA reads TGTGCCAGCAGTTACCTGAAAGGGCCCTACAATGAGCAGTTCTTC. The encoded protein is CASSYLKGPYNEQFF.